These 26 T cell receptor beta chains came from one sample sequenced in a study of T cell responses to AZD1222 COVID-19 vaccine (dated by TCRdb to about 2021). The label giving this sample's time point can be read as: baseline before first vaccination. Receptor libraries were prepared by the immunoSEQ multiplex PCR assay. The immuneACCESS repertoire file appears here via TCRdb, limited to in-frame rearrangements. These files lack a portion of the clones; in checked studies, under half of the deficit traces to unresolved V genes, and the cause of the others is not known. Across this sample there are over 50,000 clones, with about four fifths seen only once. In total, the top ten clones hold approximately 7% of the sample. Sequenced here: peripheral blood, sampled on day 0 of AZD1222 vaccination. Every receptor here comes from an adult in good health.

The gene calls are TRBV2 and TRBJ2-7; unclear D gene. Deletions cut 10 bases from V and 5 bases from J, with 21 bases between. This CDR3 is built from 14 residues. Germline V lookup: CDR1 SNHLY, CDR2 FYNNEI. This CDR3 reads CAILLSGLEDEQYF. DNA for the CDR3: TGTGCCATACTGCTATCCGGGCTCGAAGACGAGCAGTACTTC.

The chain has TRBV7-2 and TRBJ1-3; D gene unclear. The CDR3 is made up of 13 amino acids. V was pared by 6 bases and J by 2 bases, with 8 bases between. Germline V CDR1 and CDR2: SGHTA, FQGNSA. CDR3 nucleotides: TGTGCCAGCAGTCCATCCCCTGGAAACACCATATATTTT. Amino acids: CASSPSPGNTIYF.

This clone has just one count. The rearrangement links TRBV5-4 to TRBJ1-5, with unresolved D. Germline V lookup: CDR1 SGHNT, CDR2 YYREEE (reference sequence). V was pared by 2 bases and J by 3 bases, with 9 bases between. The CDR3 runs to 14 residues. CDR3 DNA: TGTGCCAGCAGCTTCTACGGACCCAATCAGCCCCAGCATTTT. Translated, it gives CASSFYGPNQPQHF.

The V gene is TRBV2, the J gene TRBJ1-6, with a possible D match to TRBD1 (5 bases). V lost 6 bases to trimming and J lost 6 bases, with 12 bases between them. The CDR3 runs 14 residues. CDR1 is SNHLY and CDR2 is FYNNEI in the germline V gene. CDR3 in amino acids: CASRGTRINSPLHF. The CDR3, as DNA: TGTGCCAGCAGGGGGACTCGGATTAATTCACCCCTCCACTTT.

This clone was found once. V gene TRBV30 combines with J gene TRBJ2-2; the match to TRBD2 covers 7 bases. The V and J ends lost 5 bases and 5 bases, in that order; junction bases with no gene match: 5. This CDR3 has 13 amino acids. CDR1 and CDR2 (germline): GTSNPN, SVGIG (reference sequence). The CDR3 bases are TGTGCCTGGGGGGGGGAGGGAACCGGGGAGCTGTTTTTT. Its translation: CAWGGEGTGELFF.

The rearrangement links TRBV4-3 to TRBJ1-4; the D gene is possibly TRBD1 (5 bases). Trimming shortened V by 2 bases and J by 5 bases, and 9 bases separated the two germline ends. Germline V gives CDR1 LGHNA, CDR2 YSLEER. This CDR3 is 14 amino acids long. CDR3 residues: CASSQSDRNEKLFF. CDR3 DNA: TGCGCCAGCAGCCAATCCGACAGAAATGAAAAACTGTTTTTT.

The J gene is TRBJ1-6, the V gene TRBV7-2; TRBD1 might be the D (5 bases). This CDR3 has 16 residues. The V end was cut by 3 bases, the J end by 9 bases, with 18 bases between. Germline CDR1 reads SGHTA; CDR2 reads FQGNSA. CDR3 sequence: CASSLVKGRVSSPLHF. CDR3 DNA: TGTGCCAGCAGCTTGGTGAAGGGGCGCGTGAGTTCACCCCTCCACTTT.

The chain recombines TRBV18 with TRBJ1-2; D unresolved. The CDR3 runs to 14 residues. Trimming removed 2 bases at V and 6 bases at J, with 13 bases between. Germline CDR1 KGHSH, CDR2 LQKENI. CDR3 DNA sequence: TGTGCCAGCTCACCAAGGGTTGAGGGTAATGGCTACACCTTC. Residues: CASSPRVEGNGYTF.

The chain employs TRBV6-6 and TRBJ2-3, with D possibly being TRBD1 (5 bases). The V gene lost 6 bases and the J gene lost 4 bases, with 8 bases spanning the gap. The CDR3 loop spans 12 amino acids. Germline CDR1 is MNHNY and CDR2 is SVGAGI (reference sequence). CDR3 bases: TGTGCCAGCAGCCCAGGGTCAGATACGCAGTATTTT. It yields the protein CASSPGSDTQYF.

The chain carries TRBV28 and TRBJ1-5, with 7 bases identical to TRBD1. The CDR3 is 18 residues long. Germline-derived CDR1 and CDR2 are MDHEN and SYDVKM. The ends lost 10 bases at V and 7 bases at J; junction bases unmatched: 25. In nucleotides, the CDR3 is TGTGCCATCAACCGCTCAACCCCCCCGGGCCCAGGGGGGCAGCCCCAGCATTTT. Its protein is CAINRSTPPGPGGQPQHF.

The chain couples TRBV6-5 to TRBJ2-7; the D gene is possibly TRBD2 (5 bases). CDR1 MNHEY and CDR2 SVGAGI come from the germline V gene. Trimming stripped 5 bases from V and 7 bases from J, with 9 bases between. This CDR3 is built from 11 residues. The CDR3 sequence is CASSRTGEQYF. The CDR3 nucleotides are TGTGCCAGCAGTCGGACGGGGGAGCAGTACTTC.

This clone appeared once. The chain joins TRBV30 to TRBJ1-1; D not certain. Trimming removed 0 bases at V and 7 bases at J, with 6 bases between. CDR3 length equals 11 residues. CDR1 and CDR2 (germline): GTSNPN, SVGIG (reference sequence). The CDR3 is CAWSVTYEAFF. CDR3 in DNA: TGTGCCTGGAGTGTAACATATGAAGCTTTCTTT. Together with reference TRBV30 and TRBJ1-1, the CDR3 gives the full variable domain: SQTIHQWPATLVQPVGSPLSLECTVEGTSNPNLYWYRQAAGRGLQLLFYSVGIGQISSEVPQNLSASRPQDRQFILSSKKLLLSDSGFYLCAWSVTYEAFFGQGTRLTVV.

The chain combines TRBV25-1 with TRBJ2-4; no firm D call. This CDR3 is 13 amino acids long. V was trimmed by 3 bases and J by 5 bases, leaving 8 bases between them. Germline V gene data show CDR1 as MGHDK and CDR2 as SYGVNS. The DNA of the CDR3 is TGTGCCAGCAGTGATAGAATGGAAAACATTCAGTACTTC. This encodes CASSDRMENIQYF.

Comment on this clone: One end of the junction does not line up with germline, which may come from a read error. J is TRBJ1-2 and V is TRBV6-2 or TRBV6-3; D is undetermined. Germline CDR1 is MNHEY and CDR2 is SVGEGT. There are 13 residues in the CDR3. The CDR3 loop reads CASSDSPYYGYTF. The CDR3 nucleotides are TGTGCCAGCAGTGACTCCCCCTACTATGGCTACACCTTC.

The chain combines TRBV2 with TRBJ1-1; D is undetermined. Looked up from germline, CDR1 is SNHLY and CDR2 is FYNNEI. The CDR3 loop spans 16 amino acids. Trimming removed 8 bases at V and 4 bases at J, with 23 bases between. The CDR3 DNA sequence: TGTGCCAGCTCTCAGTCTCGGCCGACCTCAAGCACTGAAGCTTTCTTT. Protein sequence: CASSQSRPTSSTEAFF. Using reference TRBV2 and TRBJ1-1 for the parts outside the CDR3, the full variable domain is EPEVTQTPSHQVTQMGQEVILRCVPISNHLYFYWYRQILGQKVEFLVSFYNNEISEKSEIFDDQFSVERPDGSNFTLKIRSTKLEDSAMYFCASSQSRPTSSTEAFFGQGTRLTVV.

The CDR3 region has the DNA TGTGCCAGCAGCTTAGCTGTGTACGGGCAACCGGACGAGCAGTACTTC. As protein: CASSLAVYGQPDEQYF. V is TRBV7-2 and J is TRBJ2-7; D gene unclear. Trimming pared 0 bases from V and 5 bases from J, leaving 17 bases between. The CDR3 is 16 residues long. Germline V gene lookup returns CDR1 SGHTA and CDR2 FQGNSA.

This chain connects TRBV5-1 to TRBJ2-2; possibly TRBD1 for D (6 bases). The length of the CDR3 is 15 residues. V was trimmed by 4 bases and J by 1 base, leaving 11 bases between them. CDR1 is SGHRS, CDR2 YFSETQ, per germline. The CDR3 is CASSTGSRNTGELFF. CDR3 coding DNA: TGCGCCAGCAGCACAGGGTCAAGGAACACCGGGGAGCTGTTTTTT.

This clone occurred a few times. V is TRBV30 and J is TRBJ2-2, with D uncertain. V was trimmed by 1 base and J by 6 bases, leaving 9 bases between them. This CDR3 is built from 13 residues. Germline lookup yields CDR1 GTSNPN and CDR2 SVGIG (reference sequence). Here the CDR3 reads CAWSAETAGELFF. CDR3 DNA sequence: TGTGCCTGGAGTGCAGAGACCGCCGGGGAGCTGTTTTTT.

DNA of the CDR3: TGTGCCAGCGTCTCAGGTGCCAACGTCCTGACTTTC. This codes for CASVSGANVLTF. The chain links TRBV27 to TRBJ2-6; no clear D. V was clipped by 8 bases and J by 7 bases, with 9 bases between them. This CDR3 is 12 amino acids long. The germline V gene encodes CDR1 MNHEY and CDR2 SMNVEV (reference sequence).

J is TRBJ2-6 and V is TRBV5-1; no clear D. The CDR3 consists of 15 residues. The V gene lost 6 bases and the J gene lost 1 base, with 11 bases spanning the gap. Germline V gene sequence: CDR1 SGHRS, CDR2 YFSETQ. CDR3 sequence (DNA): TGCGCCAGCAAACCCTTATTTTCTGGGGCCAACGTCCTGACTTTC. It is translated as CASKPLFSGANVLTF.

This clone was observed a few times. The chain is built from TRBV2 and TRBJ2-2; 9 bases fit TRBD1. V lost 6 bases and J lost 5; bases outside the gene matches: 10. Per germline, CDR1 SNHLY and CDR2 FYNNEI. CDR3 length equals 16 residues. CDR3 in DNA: TGTGCCAGCAGGGAGGGGCGGACAGGGGTAACCGGGGAGCTGTTTTTT. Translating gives CASREGRTGVTGELFF.

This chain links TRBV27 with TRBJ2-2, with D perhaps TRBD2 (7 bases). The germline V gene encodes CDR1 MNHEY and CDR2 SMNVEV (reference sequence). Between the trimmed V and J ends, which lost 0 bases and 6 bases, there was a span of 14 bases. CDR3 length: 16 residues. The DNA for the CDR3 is TGTGCCAGCAGTTTATCGGGGGGGCCTTTAGCCGGGGAGCTGTTTTTT. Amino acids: CASSLSGGPLAGELFF.

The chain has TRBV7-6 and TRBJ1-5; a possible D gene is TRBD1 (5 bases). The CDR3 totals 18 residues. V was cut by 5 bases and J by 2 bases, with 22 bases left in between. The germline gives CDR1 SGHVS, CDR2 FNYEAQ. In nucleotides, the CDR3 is TGTGCCAGCAGCCCTGCCAAAGGGACTGCGCCCGGCAATCAGCCCCAGCATTTT. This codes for CASSPAKGTAPGNQPQHF.

CDR3 in DNA: TGTGCCAGCAGCCAAGATGTCGGGGGGATTAGGAGAAACATTCAGTACTTC. Residues: CASSQDVGGIRRNIQYF. The chain is built from TRBV3-1 (or the pseudogene TRBV3-2) and TRBJ2-4; 7 bases fit TRBD2. Germline assignment: CDR1 LGHDT and CDR2 YNNKEL (reference sequence). The CDR3 is made up of 17 amino acids. The V segment lost 0 bases and the J segment 6 bases; nucleotides outside the gene matches: 11.

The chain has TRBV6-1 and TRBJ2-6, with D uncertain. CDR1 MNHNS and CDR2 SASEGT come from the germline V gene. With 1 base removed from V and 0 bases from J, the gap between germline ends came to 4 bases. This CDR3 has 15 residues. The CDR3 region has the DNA TGTGCCAGCAGTGAAGGGCTCTCTGGGGCCAACGTCCTGACTTTC. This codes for CASSEGLSGANVLTF.

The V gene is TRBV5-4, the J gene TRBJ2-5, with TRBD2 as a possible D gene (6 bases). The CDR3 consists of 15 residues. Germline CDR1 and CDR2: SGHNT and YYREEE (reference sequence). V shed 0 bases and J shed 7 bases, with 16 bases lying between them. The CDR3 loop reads CASSLGGEYLGTQYF. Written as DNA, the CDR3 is TGTGCCAGCAGCTTGGGGGGGGAATATTTAGGGACCCAGTACTTC.